This T cell receptor beta chain was sequenced for a study of T cell changes during pregnancy in multiple sclerosis. Some clones are missing from TCRdb's copy, which holds only in-frame ones; the method was immunoSEQ multiplex PCR. The sample includes 40,000 to 50,000 clones, more than 90% of them seen just once. The germline V gene has CDR1 LNHDA and CDR2 SQIVND (reference sequence). Trimming removed 5 bases from V and 2 bases from J; junction bases left unmatched: 4. CDR3 size: 14 residues. The sequences come from CD8+ T cells from peripheral blood mononuclear cells, collected in the third trimester of pregnancy. This sequence originates from a female donor with multiple sclerosis, enrolled in a pregnancy study. The rearrangement joins TRBV19 to TRBJ1-1, with 8 bases fitting TRBD1. In DNA, the CDR3 is TGTGCCAGTAGTCCCCAGGGGGCAAACACTGAAGCTTTCTTT. It encodes CASSPQGANTEAFF.